The 6 T cell receptor beta chains in this list originate from one sample, sequenced in a study of molecular identifiers for immune sequencing clone quantification. TCRdb re-analysed the PCR reads in MiXCR, keeping a single row per CDR3 protein. In the table there are about 65,000 distinct CDR3 sequences, less than 20% of which are singletons. The material sequenced was naive CD8+ T cells from blood, with Jurkat cell RNA spiked in. Specified subset: FACS-sorted CD8+CD4-CCR7+CD45RA+ naive T cells. The receptors come from a human donor in good health. Some libraries in this study had Jurkat cell RNA spiked in.

This clonotype was picked up one time. A much larger clone lies one base from this, so it may be a read error. The chain employs TRBV13 and TRBJ2-7; unclear D gene. The CDR3 sequence is 12 residues long. CDR1 PRHDT and CDR2 FYEKMQ come from the germline V gene (reference sequence). CDR3 sequence (DNA): TGTGCCAGCAGCACCCACAGCTACGAGCGGTACTTC. It translates to CASSTHSYERYF.

There are a few counts of this clonotype. The J gene is TRBJ2-7, the V gene TRBV20-1, with unresolved D. Germline V lookup: CDR1 DFQATT, CDR2 SNEGSKA (reference sequence). Trimming removed 3 bases from V and 9 bases from J, with 3 bases in between. The CDR3 runs 8 residues. Written as DNA, the CDR3 is TGCAGTGCTAGTACGCAGTACTTC. This encodes CSASTQYF.

Remarks on this clonotype: Given a much more abundant clone one base away, this may be a read error. V and J are TRBV12-3 or TRBV12-4 and TRBJ2-2; unclear D gene. V was cut by 4 bases and J by 2 bases, with 5 bases left in between. The CDR3 runs 13 residues. For the CDR3, the DNA is TGTGCCAGCAGTTCCCCTAACACCGGGGAGCTGTTTTTT. Translation: CASSSPNTGELFF.

This clonotype was observed many times. The chain carries TRBV5-6 and TRBJ1-1, with D unresolved. This CDR3 is built from 13 residues. Germline V gives CDR1 SGHDT, CDR2 YYEEEE. Trimming removed 1 base from V and 6 bases from J, with 10 bases in between. The CDR3 protein is CASSLHSVAEAFF. The CDR3 DNA is TGTGCCAGCAGCTTGCATTCGGTCGCTGAAGCTTTCTTT.

To note about this clonotype: This may arise from a read error, as a much more abundant clone is one base away. The rearrangement joins TRBV7-9 to TRBJ1-4; 7 bases align to TRBD1. The V gene's germline CDR1 is SEHNR and CDR2 FQNEAQ (reference sequence). This CDR3 has 14 amino acids. CDR3 DNA: TGTGCCGGCAGCCACCGGGACAGCCCTGAAAAACTGTTTTTT. Encoded protein: CAGSHRDSPEKLFF.

As concerns this clonotype: This may stem from a read error, because a much larger clone lies one nucleotide away. The chain couples TRBV28 to TRBJ2-3, with a possible D match to TRBD1 (5 bases). CDR1 and CDR2 from the germline V gene are MDHEN and SYDVKM. The CDR3 extends over 15 amino acids. The CDR3 region is CVSSFVGRSTDTQYF. CDR3 in DNA: TGTGTCAGCAGTTTCGTGGGGCGGAGCACAGATACGCAGTATTTT. Together with reference TRBV28 and TRBJ2-3, the CDR3 gives the full variable domain: DVKVTQSSRYLVKRTGEKVFLECVQDMDHENMFWYRQDPGLGLRLIYFSYDVKMKEKGDIPEGYSVSREKKERFSLILESASTNQTSMYLCVSSFVGRSTDTQYFGPGTRLTVL.